The 6 T cell receptor beta chains reported below all come from one sample, sequenced in a study of early T cells in non-severe SARS-CoV-2 infection. MiXCR was run by TCRdb on the 5' RACE reads, yielding one entry per CDR3 protein. The data show tens of thousands of distinct CDR3 sequences, 14% seen once. Sequenced material: whole blood. Receptors originate from an adult who was a healthcare worker with PCR-confirmed SARS-CoV-2 infection or an uninfected control (not recorded which).

This clonotype has only a few counts. The chain combines TRBV6-6 with TRBJ1-5; unclear D gene. The CDR3 contains 12 residues. Deletions cut 7 bases from V and 7 bases from J, with 11 bases between. From germline, CDR1 is MNHNY and CDR2 SVGAGI (reference sequence). CDR3 protein: CASISFGQPQHF. As DNA, the CDR3 is TGTGCCAGCATCTCATTTGGGCAGCCCCAGCATTTT.

The rearrangement links TRBV5-1 to TRBJ1-2; tentative D call: TRBD1 (6 bases). The CDR3 is 16 residues long. Germline assignment: CDR1 SGHRS and CDR2 YFSETQ. Trimming left V 5 bases short and J 4 bases short, with 21 bases between. The CDR3 loop reads CASRSRREGGSYGYTF. The CDR3 coding sequence is TGCGCCAGCAGGTCGCGACGCGAGGGGGGTTCCTATGGCTACACCTTC.

The chain employs TRBV27 and TRBJ1-1; 7 bases are shared with TRBD1. The CDR3 has 15 residues. Germline trimming cut 2 bases from V and 3 bases from J; bases unmatched to any gene: 6. The germline V gene has CDR1 MNHEY and CDR2 SMNVEV (reference sequence). The DNA of the CDR3 is TGTGCCAGCAGTTTAATTAGGGGGCGAGACACTGAAGCTTTCTTT. It encodes CASSLIRGRDTEAFF.

The table lists this clonotype with a few counts. The chain recombines TRBV7-8 with TRBJ2-7, with D possibly called TRBD1 or TRBD2 (5 bases each). The germline gives CDR1 SGHVS, CDR2 FQNEAQ. With 4 bases removed from V and 4 bases from J, the gap between germline ends came to 17 bases. The CDR3 sequence is 15 residues long. CDR3 nucleotides: TGTGCCAGCAGCTCATCCGGGGCAGGGCGGTACGAGCAGTACTTC. Its protein product is CASSSSGAGRYEQYF.

This clonotype has only a few counts. The chain links TRBV9 to TRBJ1-1; D is unresolved. The CDR3 sequence is 14 residues long. The germline gives CDR1 SGDLS, CDR2 YYNGEE. Trimming pared 0 bases from V and 3 bases from J, leaving 9 bases between. CDR3 nucleotides: TGTGCCAGCAGCGTAGGACTGACACACACTGAAGCTTTCTTT. Amino acid sequence: CASSVGLTHTEAFF. Full variable domain (remainder filled in from reference TRBV9 and TRBJ1-1): DSGVTQTPKHLITATGQRVTLRCSPRSGDLSVYWYQQSLDQGLQFLIQYYNGEERAKGNILERFSAQQFPDLHSELNLSSLELGDSALYFCASSVGLTHTEAFFGQGTRLTVV.

This clonotype was detected only a few times. This sequence joins TRBV24-1 and TRBJ2-2; 8 positions match TRBD1. Per germline, CDR1 KGHDR and CDR2 SFDVKD. CDR3 length equals 16 residues. V dropped 4 bases and J dropped 4; count of bases not matched to a gene: 7. The CDR3 is CATSDLRGQGTGELFF. CDR3 in DNA: TGTGCCACCAGTGACCTCAGGGGGCAAGGCACCGGGGAGCTGTTTTTT.